This T cell receptor beta chain was recorded in a study of blood T cell repertoires in COVID-19. Across the study: Samples came from the United States, Italy and Spain, spanning acute and convalescent COVID-19. T cells, B-cell-depleted T cells, or PBMCs supplied cDNA or gDNA.

Per the germline V gene, CDR1 is LGHDT and CDR2 is YNNKEL (reference sequence). This CDR3 region has 11 residues. Trimming took 2 bases from V and 5 from J, leaving 3 bases between them. Under the authors' procedure: Counts of nucleated cells, estimated from reference gene primer amplification, were obtained. Libraries were prepared by immunoSEQ multiplex PCR; TCRdb keeps only in-frame clonotypes and omits some of them. That table is the source of V, J and clone size, and D and trimming were worked out from the DNA. Here the sample spans approximately 130,000 clones, approximately 71% being singletons.

This receptor was obtained from a woman in her 70s with acute or convalescent COVID-19. V is TRBV3-1 (or the pseudogene TRBV3-2) and J is TRBJ1-1; no clear D. The sequencing sample was made of peripheral blood. The CDR3 loop is CASSQLTEAFF. DNA of the CDR3: TGTGCCAGCAGCCAACTAACTGAAGCTTTCTTT.